Following are 20 T cell receptor beta chains from one sample sequenced in a study of prognosis after radiotherapy for stage I lung cancer. It was by two-round multiplex PCR that TCR beta CDR3 was amplified from genomic DNA. Gene-specific primers for each TRBV and TRBJ gene drove first-round PCR. TCRdb ran MiXCR on the multiplex PCR reads and lists one entry per CDR3 protein. The sample holds around 19,000 distinct CDR3 sequences, 45% to 70% seen once. This specimen consisted of PBMCs, obtained before or after stereotactic body radiation therapy (not recorded which). The receptor source for this set is a donor at least 50 years old with non-small cell lung cancer.

The genes are TRBV7-3 and TRBJ2-3, with TRBD2 matching 7 bases. CDR1 and CDR2 (germline): SGHTA, FQGTGA. Germline trimming cut 0 bases from V and 3 bases from J; bases unmatched to any gene: 6. The CDR3 runs 16 residues. CDR3 in DNA: TGTGCCAGCAGCTTAACCCTCGGGGAGGGGACAGATACGCAGTATTTT. This translates into CASSLTLGEGTDTQYF. Variable domain in full (rest from reference TRBV7-3 and TRBJ2-3): GAGVSQTPSNKVTEKGKYVELRCDPISGHTALYWYRQSLGQGPEFLIYFQGTGAADDSGLPNDRFFAVRPEGSVSTLKIQRTERGDSAVYLCASSLTLGEGTDTQYFGPGTRLTVL.

This clonotype was recorded many times. The chain couples TRBV27 to TRBJ1-2, with a possible D match to TRBD1 (5 bases). Per the germline V gene, CDR1 is MNHEY and CDR2 is SMNVEV (reference sequence). The CDR3 is 15 amino acids. Trimming cost V 6 bases and J 8 bases, with 22 bases left between them. The CDR3 DNA reads as TGTGCCAGCAGGGGGCAGGCTAGGCCCTCTAGGGGCTACACCTTC. It codes for CASRGQARPSRGYTF.

On this clonotype itself: With a much larger clone just one base away, this may be a read error. The chain has TRBV5-1 and TRBJ1-1, with a tentative D call TRBD1 (5 bases). This CDR3 is 13 amino acids long. Looked up from germline, CDR1 is SGHRS and CDR2 is YFSETQ. The CDR3 loop reads CASSEVTDTEVFF. Here the CDR3 DNA reads TGCGCCAGCAGCGAAGTGACGGACACTGAAGTTTTCTTT.

The V and J genes are TRBV7-2 and TRBJ2-1, with TRBD1 matching over 8 bases. Germline V lookup: CDR1 SGHTA, CDR2 FQGNSA. CDR3 size: 14 residues. V was clipped by 0 bases and J by 10 bases; unmatched bases: 5. The CDR3 here is CASSLAGTGGEQFF. For the CDR3, the DNA is TGTGCCAGCAGCTTAGCGGGGACAGGAGGCGAGCAGTTCTTC.

Remarks on this clonotype: An end of the junction differs from the germline gene, which may be a read error. The chain combines TRBV5-1 with TRBJ2-5; the D call may be TRBD1 or TRBD2 (5 bases each). The CDR3 is made up of 14 amino acids. CDR1 and CDR2 (germline): SGHRS, YFSETQ. The CDR3 sequence: CASSLGGTARPQCF. Written as DNA, the CDR3 is TGCGCCAGCAGCTTGGGGGGGACGGCTAGGCCCCAGTGCTTC.

As to this clonotype: Compared with germline, one end of the junction differs, possibly owing to a read error. The chain recombines TRBV5-4 with TRBJ2-7; 10 bases align to TRBD2. The CDR3 has 14 residues. Germline V gene data show CDR1 as SGHNT and CDR2 as YYREEE (reference sequence). The CDR3 region has the DNA TGTGCCATCAGCTTGGGGACTAGCGAATACGAGCAGTACTTC. Its protein is CAISLGTSEYEQYF.

V is TRBV6-1 and J is TRBJ2-7; 13 bases agree with TRBD2. Germline loops: CDR1 MNHNS, CDR2 SASEGT. The junction had 5 bases not matched to a gene; V was cut back by 4 bases and J by 11 bases. The CDR3 sequence is 13 residues long. In DNA, the CDR3 is TGTGCCAGCAGTGCCACTAGCGGGAGGGACAAGTACTTC. Its protein is CASSATSGRDKYF.

This clonotype is categorized as medium-sized (0.01 to 0.1%). CDR3 sequence reads: CASSQDRATVLNTGELFF. The CDR3 nucleotides are TGTGCCAGCAGCCAAGATCGGGCGACGGTATTAAACACCGGGGAGCTGTTTTTT. The chain employs TRBV3-1 and TRBJ2-2, with unresolved D. Germline loops: CDR1 LGHDT, CDR2 YNNKEL (reference sequence). Trimming removed 0 bases from V and 2 bases from J, with 16 bases in between. The CDR3 is made up of 18 amino acids.

Note on this clonotype: A read error is likely here: a far larger clone is one base away. The chain uses TRBV7-9 and TRBJ2-3; TRBD2 matches at 9 bases. The CDR3 is made up of 15 amino acids. Germline V lookup: CDR1 SEHNR, CDR2 FQNEAQ (reference sequence). The junction had 7 bases not matched to a gene; V was cut back by 4 bases and J by 5 bases. CDR3 DNA: TGTGCCAGCAGCTGGACTAGCGTGAGAAAAGATACGCAGTATTTT. Translation gives CASSWTSVRKDTQYF.

This clonotype turned up a few times. The rearrangement links TRBV7-6 to TRBJ2-3; 11 nucleotides agree with TRBD2. Per germline, CDR1 SGHVS and CDR2 FNYEAQ. The CDR3 spans 21 residues. The trim removed 2 bases at V and 2 bases at J, leaving 18 bases unmatched. The CDR3 loop is CASSLSPPGLAVQGVTDTQYF. In nucleotides, the CDR3 is TGTGCCAGCAGCTTATCTCCGCCGGGACTAGCGGTCCAAGGTGTCACAGATACGCAGTATTTT. The complete variable domain, with remaining parts taken from reference TRBV7-6 and TRBJ2-3, reads GAGVSQSPRYKVTKRGQDVALRCDPISGHVSLYWYRQALGQGPEFLTYFNYEAQQDKSGLPNDRFSAERPEGSISTLTIQRTEQRDSAMYRCASSLSPPGLAVQGVTDTQYFGPGTRLTVL.

This clonotype was detected only a few times. This likely came from a read error, as a far larger clone is one base away. The chain is built from TRBV6-2 or TRBV6-3 and TRBJ2-3; tentative D call: TRBD1 (5 bases). Germline V CDR1 and CDR2: MNHEY, SVGEGT. This CDR3 has 13 residues. V was shortened by 4 bases and J by 7 bases, with 12 bases between the two germline ends. The CDR3 bases are TGTGCCAGCAGTTTGATCAGGGATAATACGCAGTATTTT. It is translated as CASSLIRDNTQYF.

This clonotype was counted ten times or more. V is TRBV20-1 and J is TRBJ1-6; weak D call: TRBD1 (5 bases). The CDR3 has 14 residues. Germline V gene sequence: CDR1 DFQATT, CDR2 SNEGSKA (reference sequence). Trimming shortened V by 5 bases and J by 7 bases, and 15 bases separated the two germline ends. In DNA, the CDR3 is TGCAGTGCTCAAGAGGGGATTTTCAATTCACCCCTCCACTTT. This gives the protein CSAQEGIFNSPLHF.

In its sample, this clonotype was seen many times. V and J are TRBV3-1 and TRBJ1-3, with 10 bases fitting TRBD1. The germline V gene encodes CDR1 LGHDT and CDR2 YNNKEL (reference sequence). Unmatched junction bases numbered 4, after V lost 4 bases and J lost 4 bases. CDR3 length: 15 residues. The CDR3 DNA reads TGTGCCAGCAGCCGGGGACAGGGGACCGGAAACACCATATATTTT. This sequence encodes CASSRGQGTGNTIYF.

Regarding this clonotype: Its ends do not fully match the called genes, so a read error is possible. V and J are TRBV6-2 or TRBV6-3 and TRBJ2-5; perhaps TRBD2 as D (5 bases). This CDR3 is 14 amino acids long. The germline CDR1 and CDR2 sequences are MNHEY and SVGEGT. CDR3 coding DNA: TGTTCCAGCAGTTACTACGGCGTCCGGGATACCCAGTACTTC. Amino acids: CSSSYYGVRDTQYF.

J is TRBJ1-6 and V is TRBV30, with a possible D match to TRBD1 (5 bases). CDR3 size: 14 residues. Germline CDR1 GTSNPN, CDR2 SVGIG (reference sequence). The germline V and J ends were trimmed by 3 bases and 6 bases, with 12 bases remaining between them. The CDR3 spells CAWSVTGVNSPLHF. DNA of the CDR3: TGTGCCTGGAGCGTTACAGGTGTTAATTCACCCCTCCACTTT.

This clonotype was found many times. The chain links TRBV11-2 to TRBJ2-3; possible D gene TRBD2, 6 bases. The length of the CDR3 is 16 residues. Germline loops: CDR1 SGHAT, CDR2 FQNNGV. V shed 5 bases and J shed 4 bases, with 19 bases lying between them. The CDR3 nucleotides read TGTGCCAGCAGCCTAGGGCGGGCGGGAAGCTCAGATACGCAGTATTTT. It is translated as CASSLGRAGSSDTQYF.

In regard to this clonotype: With a far larger clone one base away, a read error is the likely cause. V gene TRBV6-4 combines with J gene TRBJ1-5; D gene ambiguous. The germline CDR1 and CDR2 sequences are MRHNA and SNTAGT. Between the trimmed V and J ends, which lost 3 bases and 2 bases, there was a span of 8 bases. This CDR3 region has 14 residues. CDR3: CASSEGIGNQPQHF. DNA of the CDR3: TGTGCCAGCAGTGAGGGCATTGGCAATCAGCCCCAGCATTTT.

The rearrangement links TRBV6-5 to TRBJ2-1; D may be TRBD1 (6 bases). CDR1 is MNHEY and CDR2 is SVGAGI in the germline V gene. The CDR3 spans 15 residues. The germline V and J ends were trimmed by 4 bases and 12 bases, with 22 bases remaining between them. The CDR3 spells CASSFSQGGDGAQFF. The CDR3 bases are TGTGCCAGCAGTTTTTCACAGGGTGGGGACGGGGCGCAGTTCTTC.

The chain uses TRBV11-2 and TRBJ1-1; 12 bases line up with TRBD1. The CDR3 is 18 residues long. Germline loops: CDR1 SGHAT, CDR2 FQNNGV. V trimming: 3 bases; J trimming: 1 base; junction bases outside the gene matches: 9. Here the CDR3 DNA reads TGTGCCAGCAGCTTCAGCCGGGACAGGGGGCTCGGGAACACTGAAGCTTTCTTT. Protein: CASSFSRDRGLGNTEAFF.

This clonotype is judged medium-sized (0.01 to 0.1%). The chain employs TRBV6-2 or TRBV6-3 and TRBJ2-2, with D tentatively TRBD1 (6 bases). V lost 5 bases to trimming and J lost 3 bases, with 10 bases between them. Germline V gene sequence: CDR1 MNHEY, CDR2 SVGEGT. This CDR3 is built from 14 residues. Written as DNA, the CDR3 is TGTGCCAGCAGTGCAGGGGACGACACCGGGGAGCTGTTTTTT. As protein: CASSAGDDTGELFF.